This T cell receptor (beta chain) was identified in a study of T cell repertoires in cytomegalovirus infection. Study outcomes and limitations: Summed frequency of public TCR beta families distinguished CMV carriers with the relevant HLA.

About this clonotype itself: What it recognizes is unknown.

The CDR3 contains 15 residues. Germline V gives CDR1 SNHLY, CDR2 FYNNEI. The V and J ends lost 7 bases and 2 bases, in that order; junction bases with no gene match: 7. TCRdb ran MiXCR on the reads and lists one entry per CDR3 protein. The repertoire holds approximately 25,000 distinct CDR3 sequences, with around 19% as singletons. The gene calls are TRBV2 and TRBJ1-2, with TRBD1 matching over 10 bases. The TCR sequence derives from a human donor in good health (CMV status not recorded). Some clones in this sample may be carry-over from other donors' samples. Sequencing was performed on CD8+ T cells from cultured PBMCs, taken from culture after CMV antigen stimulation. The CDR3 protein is CASNRGTGANYGYTF. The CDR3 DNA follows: TGTGCCAGCAACCGGGGGACAGGGGCAAACTATGGCTACACCTTC.